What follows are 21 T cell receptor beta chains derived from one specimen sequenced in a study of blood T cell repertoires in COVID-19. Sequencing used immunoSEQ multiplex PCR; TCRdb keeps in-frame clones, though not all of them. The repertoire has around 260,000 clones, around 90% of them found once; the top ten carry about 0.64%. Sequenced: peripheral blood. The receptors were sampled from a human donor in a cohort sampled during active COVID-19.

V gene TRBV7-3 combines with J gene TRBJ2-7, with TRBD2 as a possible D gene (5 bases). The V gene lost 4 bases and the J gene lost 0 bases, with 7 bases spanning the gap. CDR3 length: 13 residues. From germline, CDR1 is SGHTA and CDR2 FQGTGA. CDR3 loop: CASSSSFSYEQYF. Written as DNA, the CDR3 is TGTGCCAGCAGCTCTAGCTTCTCCTACGAGCAGTACTTC.

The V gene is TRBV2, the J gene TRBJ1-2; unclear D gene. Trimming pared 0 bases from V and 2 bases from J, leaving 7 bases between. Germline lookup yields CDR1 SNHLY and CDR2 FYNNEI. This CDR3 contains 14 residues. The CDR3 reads CASSEASVNYGYTF. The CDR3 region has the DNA TGTGCCAGCAGTGAAGCATCGGTCAACTATGGCTACACCTTC.

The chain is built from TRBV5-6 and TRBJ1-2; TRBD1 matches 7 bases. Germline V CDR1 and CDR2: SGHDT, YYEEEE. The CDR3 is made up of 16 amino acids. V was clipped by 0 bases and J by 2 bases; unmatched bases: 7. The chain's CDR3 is CASSLVGGDPNYGYTF. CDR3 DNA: TGTGCCAGCAGCTTGGTAGGGGGCGACCCGAACTATGGCTACACCTTC.

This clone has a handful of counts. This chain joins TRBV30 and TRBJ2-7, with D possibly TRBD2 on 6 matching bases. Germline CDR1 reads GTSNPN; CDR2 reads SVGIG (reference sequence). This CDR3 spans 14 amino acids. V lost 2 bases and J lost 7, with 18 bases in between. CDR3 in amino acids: CAWSLTSRGGEQYF. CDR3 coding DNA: TGTGCCTGGAGTCTAACTAGCCGAGGTGGAGAGCAGTACTTC.

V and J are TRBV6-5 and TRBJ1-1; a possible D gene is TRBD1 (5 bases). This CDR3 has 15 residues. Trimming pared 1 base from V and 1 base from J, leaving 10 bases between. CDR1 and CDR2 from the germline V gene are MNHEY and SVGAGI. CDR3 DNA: TGTGCCAGCAGTTACTTGAAAACAGGGAACACTGAAGCTTTCTTT. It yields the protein CASSYLKTGNTEAFF.

The CDR3, as DNA: TGTGCCAGCAGTTGGGACAGGGGGCAAGGCTACACCTTC. Protein sequence: CASSWDRGQGYTF. J is TRBJ1-2 and V is TRBV27; 12 bases align to TRBD1. Germline V gives CDR1 MNHEY, CDR2 SMNVEV (reference sequence). CDR3 length: 13 residues. J was trimmed by 8 bases and V by 4 bases; bases with no gene match: 2.

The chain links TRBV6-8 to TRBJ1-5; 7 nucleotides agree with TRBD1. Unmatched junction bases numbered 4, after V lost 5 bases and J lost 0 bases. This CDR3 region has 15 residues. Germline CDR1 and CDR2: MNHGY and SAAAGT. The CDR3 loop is CASSNRGYSNQPQHF. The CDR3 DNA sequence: TGTGCCAGCAGTAACAGGGGCTATAGCAATCAGCCCCAGCATTTT.

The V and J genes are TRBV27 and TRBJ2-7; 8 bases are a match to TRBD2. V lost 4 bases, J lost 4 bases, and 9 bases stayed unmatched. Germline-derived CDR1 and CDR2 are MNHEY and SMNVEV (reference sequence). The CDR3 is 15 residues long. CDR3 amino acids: CASSSGSGSGYEQYF. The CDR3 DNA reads TGTGCCAGCAGTTCTGGGAGCGGGAGTGGGTACGAGCAGTACTTC.

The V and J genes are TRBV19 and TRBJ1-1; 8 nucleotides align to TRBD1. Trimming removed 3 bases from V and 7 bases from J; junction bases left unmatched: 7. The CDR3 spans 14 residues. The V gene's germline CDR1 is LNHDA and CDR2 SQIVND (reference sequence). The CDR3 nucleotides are TGTGCCAGTAGTATGGACAGGGATGAGGGTGAAGCTTTCTTT. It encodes CASSMDRDEGEAFF.

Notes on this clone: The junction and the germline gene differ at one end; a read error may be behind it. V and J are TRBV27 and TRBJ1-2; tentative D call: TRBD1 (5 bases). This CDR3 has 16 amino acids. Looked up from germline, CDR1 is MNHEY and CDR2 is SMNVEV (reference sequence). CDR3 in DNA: TGTGCCAGCAGTTTATCCGCCCCGGAGGGGATCTATGACTACACCTTC. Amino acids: CASSLSAPEGIYDYTF.

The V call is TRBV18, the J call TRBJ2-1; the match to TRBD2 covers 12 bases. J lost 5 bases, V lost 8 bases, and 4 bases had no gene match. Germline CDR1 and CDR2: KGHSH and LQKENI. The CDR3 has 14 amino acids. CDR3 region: CASRSSGGDNEQFF. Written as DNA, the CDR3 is TGTGCCAGCCGATCTAGCGGGGGGGACAATGAGCAGTTCTTC. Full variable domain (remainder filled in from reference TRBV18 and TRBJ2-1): NAGVMQNPRHLVRRRGQEARLRCSPMKGHSHVYWYRQLPEEGLKFMVYLQKENIIDESGMPKERFSAEFPKEGPSILRIQQVVRGDSAAYFCASRSSGGDNEQFFGPGTRLTVL.

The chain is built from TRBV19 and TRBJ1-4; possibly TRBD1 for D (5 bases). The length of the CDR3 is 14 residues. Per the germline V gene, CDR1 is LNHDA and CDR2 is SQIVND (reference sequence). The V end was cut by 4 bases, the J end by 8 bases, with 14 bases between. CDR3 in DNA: TGTGCCAGTAGTAATGCGGGACTCACCGAAAAACTGTTTTTT. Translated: CASSNAGLTEKLFF.

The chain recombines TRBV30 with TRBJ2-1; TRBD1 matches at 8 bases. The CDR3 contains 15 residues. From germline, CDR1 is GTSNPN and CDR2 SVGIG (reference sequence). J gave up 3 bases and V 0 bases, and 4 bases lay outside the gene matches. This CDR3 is CAWSVDRVGYNEQFF. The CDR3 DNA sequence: TGTGCCTGGAGTGTGGACAGGGTCGGCTACAATGAGCAGTTCTTC. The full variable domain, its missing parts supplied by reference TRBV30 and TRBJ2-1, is SQTIHQWPATLVQPVGSPLSLECTVEGTSNPNLYWYRQAAGRGLQLLFYSVGIGQISSEVPQNLSASRPQDRQFILSSKKLLLSDSGFYLCAWSVDRVGYNEQFFGPGTRLTVL.

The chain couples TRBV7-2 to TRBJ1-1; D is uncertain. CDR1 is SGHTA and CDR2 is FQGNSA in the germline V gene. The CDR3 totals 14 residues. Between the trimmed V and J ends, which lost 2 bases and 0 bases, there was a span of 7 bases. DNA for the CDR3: TGTGCCAGCAGCTTACTCTCCGTGAACACTGAAGCTTTCTTT. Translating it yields CASSLLSVNTEAFF.

The CDR3, as DNA: TGTGCCTGGGAACCGGGACAGGGGAACTACGAGCAGTACTTC. Its translation: CAWEPGQGNYEQYF. The chain links TRBV30 to TRBJ2-7; TRBD1 matches at 10 bases. CDR1 GTSNPN and CDR2 SVGIG come from the germline V gene (reference sequence). The J segment lost 3 bases and the V segment lost 5 bases, leaving 7 bases of the junction unmatched. The CDR3 runs to 14 residues. Drawing the rest from reference TRBV30 and TRBJ2-7, the complete variable domain is SQTIHQWPATLVQPVGSPLSLECTVEGTSNPNLYWYRQAAGRGLQLLFYSVGIGQISSEVPQNLSASRPQDRQFILSSKKLLLSDSGFYLCAWEPGQGNYEQYFGPGTRLTVT.

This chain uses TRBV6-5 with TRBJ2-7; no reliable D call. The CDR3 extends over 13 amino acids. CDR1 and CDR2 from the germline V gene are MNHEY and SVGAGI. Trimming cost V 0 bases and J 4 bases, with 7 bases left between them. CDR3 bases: TGTGCCAGCAGTTACTCGAGCGAGTACGAGCAGTACTTC. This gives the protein CASSYSSEYEQYF.

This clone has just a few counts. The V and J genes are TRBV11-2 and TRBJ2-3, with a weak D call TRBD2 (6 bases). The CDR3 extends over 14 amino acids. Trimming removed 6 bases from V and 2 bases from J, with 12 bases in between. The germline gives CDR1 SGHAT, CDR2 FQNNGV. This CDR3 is CASRSRGPTDTQYF. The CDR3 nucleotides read TGTGCCAGCAGATCGCGGGGACCCACAGATACGCAGTATTTT.

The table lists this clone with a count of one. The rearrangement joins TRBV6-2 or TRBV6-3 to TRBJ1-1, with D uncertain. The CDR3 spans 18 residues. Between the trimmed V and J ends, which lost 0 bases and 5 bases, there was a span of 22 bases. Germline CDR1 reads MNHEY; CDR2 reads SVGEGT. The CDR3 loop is CASSYSILALPLETEAFF. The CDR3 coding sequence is TGTGCCAGCAGTTACTCGATTTTGGCCCTACCCCTGGAGACTGAAGCTTTCTTT.

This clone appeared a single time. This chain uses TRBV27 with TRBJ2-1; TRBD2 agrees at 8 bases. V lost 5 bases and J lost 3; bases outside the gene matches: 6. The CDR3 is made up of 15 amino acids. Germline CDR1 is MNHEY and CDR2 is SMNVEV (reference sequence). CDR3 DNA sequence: TGTGCCAGCAGTACGGGACTAGAGATCTACAATGAGCAGTTCTTC. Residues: CASSTGLEIYNEQFF.

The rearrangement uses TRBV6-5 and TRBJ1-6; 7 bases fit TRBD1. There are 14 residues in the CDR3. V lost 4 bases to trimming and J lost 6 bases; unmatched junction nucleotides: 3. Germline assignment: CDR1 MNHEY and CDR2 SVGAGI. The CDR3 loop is CASSSQGTNSPLHF. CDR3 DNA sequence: TGTGCCAGCAGTTCACAGGGGACTAATTCACCCCTCCACTTT.

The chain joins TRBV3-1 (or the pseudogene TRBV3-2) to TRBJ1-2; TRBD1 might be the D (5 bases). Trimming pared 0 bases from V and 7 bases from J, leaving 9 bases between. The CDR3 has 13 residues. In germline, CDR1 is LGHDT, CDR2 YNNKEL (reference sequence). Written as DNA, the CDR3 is TGTGCCAGCAGCCAAGACAGGGTGGCTGGCTACACCTTC. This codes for CASSQDRVAGYTF.